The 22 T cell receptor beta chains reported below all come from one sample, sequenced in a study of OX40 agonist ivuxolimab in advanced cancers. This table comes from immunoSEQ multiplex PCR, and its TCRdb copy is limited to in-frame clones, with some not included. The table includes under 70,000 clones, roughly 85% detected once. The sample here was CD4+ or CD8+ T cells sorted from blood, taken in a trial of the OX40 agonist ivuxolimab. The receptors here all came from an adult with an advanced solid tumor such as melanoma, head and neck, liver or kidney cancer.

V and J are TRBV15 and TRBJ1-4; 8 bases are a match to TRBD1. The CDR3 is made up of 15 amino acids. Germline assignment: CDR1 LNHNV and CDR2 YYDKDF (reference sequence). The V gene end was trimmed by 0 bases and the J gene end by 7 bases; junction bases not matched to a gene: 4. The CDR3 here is CATSRDRGRGEKLFF. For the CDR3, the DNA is TGTGCCACCAGCAGAGACAGGGGGCGGGGTGAAAAACTGTTTTTT.

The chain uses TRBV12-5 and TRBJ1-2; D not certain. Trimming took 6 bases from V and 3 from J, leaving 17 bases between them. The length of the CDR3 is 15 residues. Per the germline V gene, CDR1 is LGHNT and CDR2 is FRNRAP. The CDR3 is CASGGPRTMDYGYTF. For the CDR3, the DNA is TGTGCTAGTGGCGGACCGCGGACGATGGACTATGGCTACACCTTC. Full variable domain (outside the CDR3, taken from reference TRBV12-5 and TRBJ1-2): DARVTQTPRHKVTEMGQEVTMRCQPILGHNTVFWYRQTMMQGLELLAYFRNRAPLDDSGMPKDRFSAEMPDATLATLKIQPSEPRDSAVYFCASGGPRTMDYGYTFGSGTRLTVV.

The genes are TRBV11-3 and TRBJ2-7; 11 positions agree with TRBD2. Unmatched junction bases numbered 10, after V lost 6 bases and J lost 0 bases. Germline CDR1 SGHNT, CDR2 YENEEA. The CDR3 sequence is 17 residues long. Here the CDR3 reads CASSPGTSGFLSYEQYF. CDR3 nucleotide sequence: TGTGCCAGCAGTCCCGGGACTAGCGGCTTCCTCTCCTACGAGCAGTACTTC.

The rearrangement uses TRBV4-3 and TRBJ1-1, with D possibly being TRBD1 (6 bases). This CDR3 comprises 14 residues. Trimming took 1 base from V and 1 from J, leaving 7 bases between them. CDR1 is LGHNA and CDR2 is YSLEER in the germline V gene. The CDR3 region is CASSQADRNTEAFF. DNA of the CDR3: TGCGCCAGCAGCCAAGCGGACAGGAACACTGAAGCTTTCTTT.

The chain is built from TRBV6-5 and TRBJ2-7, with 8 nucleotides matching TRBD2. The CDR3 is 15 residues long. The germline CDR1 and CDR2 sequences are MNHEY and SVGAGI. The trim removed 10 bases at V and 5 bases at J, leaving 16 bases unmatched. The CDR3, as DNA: TGTGCCACCTCGGGAGGGGGGGAAGGTGAGGACGAGCAGTACTTC. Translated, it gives CATSGGGEGEDEQYF.

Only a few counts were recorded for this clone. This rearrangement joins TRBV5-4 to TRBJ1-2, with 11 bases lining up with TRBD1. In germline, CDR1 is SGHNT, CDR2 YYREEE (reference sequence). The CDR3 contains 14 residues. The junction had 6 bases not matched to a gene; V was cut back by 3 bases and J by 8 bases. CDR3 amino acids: CASSWDRGERGYTF. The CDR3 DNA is TGTGCCAGCAGCTGGGACAGGGGGGAGAGGGGCTACACCTTC.

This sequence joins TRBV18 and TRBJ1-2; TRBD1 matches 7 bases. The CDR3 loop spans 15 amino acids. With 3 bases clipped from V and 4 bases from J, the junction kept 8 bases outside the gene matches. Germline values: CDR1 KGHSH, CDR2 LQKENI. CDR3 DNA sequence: TGTGCCAGCTCACCTAGCCGGGACAGACCCTATGGCTACACCTTC. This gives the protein CASSPSRDRPYGYTF.

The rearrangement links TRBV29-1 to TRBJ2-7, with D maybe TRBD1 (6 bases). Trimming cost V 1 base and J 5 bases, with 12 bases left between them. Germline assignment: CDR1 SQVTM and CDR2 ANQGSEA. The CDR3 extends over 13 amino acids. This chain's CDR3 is CSVEGQVGHEQYF. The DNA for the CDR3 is TGCAGCGTTGAAGGACAGGTAGGCCACGAGCAGTACTTC.

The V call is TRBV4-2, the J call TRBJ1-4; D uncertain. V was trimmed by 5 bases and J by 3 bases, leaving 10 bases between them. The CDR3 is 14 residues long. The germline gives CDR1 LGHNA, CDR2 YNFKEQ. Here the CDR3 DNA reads TGTGCCAGCAGCAGGACGCAGTCTAATGAAAAACTGTTTTTT. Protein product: CASSRTQSNEKLFF.

The CDR3, as DNA: TGTGCCAGTAGTGACTCCCGGGACTTCAAGTCTGGCAGTGGGGCCAACGTCCTGACTTTC. Its translation is CASSDSRDFKSGSGANVLTF. The chain has TRBV19 and TRBJ2-6, with D possibly being TRBD2 (6 bases). With 5 bases removed from V and 3 bases from J, the gap between germline ends came to 26 bases. CDR1 LNHDA and CDR2 SQIVND come from the germline V gene (reference sequence). The CDR3 has 20 residues.

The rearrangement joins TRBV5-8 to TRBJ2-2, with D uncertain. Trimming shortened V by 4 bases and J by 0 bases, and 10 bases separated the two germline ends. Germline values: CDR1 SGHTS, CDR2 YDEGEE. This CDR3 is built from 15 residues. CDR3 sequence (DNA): TGTGCCAGCAGCCTGGACGGACCGAACACCGGGGAGCTGTTTTTT. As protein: CASSLDGPNTGELFF.

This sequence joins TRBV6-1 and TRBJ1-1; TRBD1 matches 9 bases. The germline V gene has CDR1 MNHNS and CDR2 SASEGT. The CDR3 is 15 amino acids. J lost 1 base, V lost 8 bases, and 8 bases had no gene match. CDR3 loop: CASQAGTGPNTEAFF. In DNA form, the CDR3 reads TGTGCCAGCCAAGCAGGGACAGGGCCGAACACTGAAGCTTTCTTT.

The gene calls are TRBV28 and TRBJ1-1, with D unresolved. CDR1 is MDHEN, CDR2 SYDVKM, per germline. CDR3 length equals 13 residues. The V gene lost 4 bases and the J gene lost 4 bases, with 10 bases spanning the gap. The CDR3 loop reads CASSSHPGTEAFF. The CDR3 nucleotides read TGTGCCAGCAGTTCCCACCCGGGCACTGAAGCTTTCTTT.

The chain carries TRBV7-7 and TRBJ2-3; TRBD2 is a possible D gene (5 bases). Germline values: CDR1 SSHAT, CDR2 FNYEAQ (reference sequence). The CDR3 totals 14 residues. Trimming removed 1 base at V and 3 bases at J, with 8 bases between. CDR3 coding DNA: TGTGCCAGCAGCTTAGGAGGGTATACAGATACGCAGTATTTT. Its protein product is CASSLGGYTDTQYF.

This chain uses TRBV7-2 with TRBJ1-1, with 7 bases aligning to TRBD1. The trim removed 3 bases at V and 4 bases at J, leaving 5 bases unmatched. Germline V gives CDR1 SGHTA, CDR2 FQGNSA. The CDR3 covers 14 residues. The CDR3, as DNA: TGTGCCAGCAGCTTTGACAGGGCGGCCACTGAAGCTTTCTTT. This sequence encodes CASSFDRAATEAFF.

The CDR3 DNA reads TGTGCCAGCAGCGTAGCTCATGGGGGAACTGAAGCTTTCTTT. This sequence encodes CASSVAHGGTEAFF. The chain carries TRBV9 and TRBJ1-1; D is possibly TRBD1 (5 bases). This CDR3 is built from 14 residues. From germline, CDR1 is SGDLS and CDR2 YYNGEE. Trimming took off 0 bases at V and 5 bases at J, with 11 bases between the two ends. Using reference TRBV9 and TRBJ1-1 for the parts outside the CDR3, the full variable domain is DSGVTQTPKHLITATGQRVTLRCSPRSGDLSVYWYQQSLDQGLQFLIQYYNGEERAKGNILERFSAQQFPDLHSELNLSSLELGDSALYFCASSVAHGGTEAFFGQGTRLTVV.

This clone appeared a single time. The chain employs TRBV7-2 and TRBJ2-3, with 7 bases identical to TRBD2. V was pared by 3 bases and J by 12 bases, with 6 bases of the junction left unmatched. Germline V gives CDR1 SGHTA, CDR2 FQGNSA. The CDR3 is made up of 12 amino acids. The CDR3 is CASSFGGLGQYF. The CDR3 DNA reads TGTGCCAGCAGCTTCGGAGGACTAGGACAGTATTTT.

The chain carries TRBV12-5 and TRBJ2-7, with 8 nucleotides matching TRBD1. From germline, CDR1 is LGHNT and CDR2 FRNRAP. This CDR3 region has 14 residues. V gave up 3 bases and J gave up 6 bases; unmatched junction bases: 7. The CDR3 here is CASGLDRGSAEQYF. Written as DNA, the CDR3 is TGTGCTAGTGGTTTAGACAGGGGTAGCGCCGAGCAGTACTTC. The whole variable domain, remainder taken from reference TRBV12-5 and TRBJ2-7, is DARVTQTPRHKVTEMGQEVTMRCQPILGHNTVFWYRQTMMQGLELLAYFRNRAPLDDSGMPKDRFSAEMPDATLATLKIQPSEPRDSAVYFCASGLDRGSAEQYFGPGTRLTVT.

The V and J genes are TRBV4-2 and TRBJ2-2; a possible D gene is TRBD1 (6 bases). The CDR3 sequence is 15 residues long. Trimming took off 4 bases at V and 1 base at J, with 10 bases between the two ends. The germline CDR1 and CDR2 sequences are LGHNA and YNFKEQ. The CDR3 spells CASSLTDRNTGELFF. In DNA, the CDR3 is TGTGCCAGCAGCCTGACGGACAGGAACACCGGGGAGCTGTTTTTT.

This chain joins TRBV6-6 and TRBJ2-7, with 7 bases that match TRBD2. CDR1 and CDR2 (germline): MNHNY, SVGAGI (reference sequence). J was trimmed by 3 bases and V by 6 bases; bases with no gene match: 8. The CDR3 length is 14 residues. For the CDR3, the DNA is TGTGCCAGCAGCCTGATGGGGGGGGGCTACGAGCAGTACTTC. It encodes CASSLMGGGYEQYF.

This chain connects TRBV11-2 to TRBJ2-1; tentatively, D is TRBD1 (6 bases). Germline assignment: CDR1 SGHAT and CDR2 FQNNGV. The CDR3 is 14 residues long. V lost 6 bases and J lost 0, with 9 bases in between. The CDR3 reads CASSLDSSYNEQFF. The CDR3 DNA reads TGTGCCAGCAGTTTGGACAGCTCCTACAATGAGCAGTTCTTC.

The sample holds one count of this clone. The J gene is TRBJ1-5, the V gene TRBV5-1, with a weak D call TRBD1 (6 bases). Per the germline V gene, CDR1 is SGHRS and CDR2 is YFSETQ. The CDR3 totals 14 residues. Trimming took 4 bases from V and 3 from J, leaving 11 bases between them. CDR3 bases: TGCGCCAGCAGCCCTACAGGGCCCAATCAGCCCCAGCATTTT. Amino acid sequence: CASSPTGPNQPQHF.